These T cell receptor beta chains were read from a single sample in a study of blood T cell repertoires in COVID-19. This table comes from immunoSEQ multiplex PCR, and its TCRdb copy is limited to in-frame clones, with some not included. Among about 130,000 clones, roughly three quarters were seen once, and the ten largest hold approximately 5.2%. The sequenced material came from peripheral blood. These receptor sequences come from a woman aged 70-85 years with COVID-19, enrolled during active disease. CDR3s include the opening cysteine and the closing phenylalanine or tryptophan. The order of the fields is D gene, V gene, J gene, clone size, CDR3 DNA, CDR3 protein. A D gene is named only where the DNA matches it firmly. Clone size appears in some rows only: once, few, many, or a class for an expanded clone.

.	TRBV7-9	TRBJ2-7	few	TGTGCCAGCAGCTTAATCTCCGGACTTAGGAACGAGCAGTACTTC	CASSLISGLRNEQYF
TRBD1	TRBV5-6	TRBJ1-1	.	TGTGCCAGCAGCGAGGGGGCCCTGCCTGAAGCTTTCTTT	CASSEGALPEAFF
.	TRBV6-5	TRBJ2-3	.	TGTGCCAGCAGAACCAGCGGGCGCACAGATACGCAGTATTTT	CASRTSGRTDTQYF
.	TRBV11-2	TRBJ2-1	.	TGTGCCAGCAGCTTCCCTCGGAATGAGCAGTTCTTC	CASSFPRNEQFF
.	TRBV19	TRBJ2-1	.	TGTGCCAGTAGTTACTCACGGTACAATGAGCAGTTCTTC	CASSYSRYNEQFF
.	TRBV6-5	TRBJ2-1	.	TGTGCCAGCAGTCAGGGAGGCGAGCAGTTCTTC	CASSQGGEQFF
.	TRBV19	TRBJ1-3	.	TGTGCCACCCAAATGGGCCGTCGCGTTGGAAACACCATATATTTT	CATQMGRRVGNTIYF
.	TRBV21-1	TRBJ2-7	.	TGTGCCAGCATCCGCGTGCCTACAGGTTTTTTCTACGAGCAGTACTTC	CASIRVPTGFFYEQYF
.	TRBV2	TRBJ1-5	.	TGTGCCAGCGGGGGGGCAGGGGCAAATAATCAGCCCCAGCATTTT	CASGGAGANNQPQHF
.	TRBV11-3	TRBJ1-1	.	TGTGCCAGCAGCAAACAGGAGAACACTGAAGCTTTCTTT	CASSKQENTEAFF
TRBD1	TRBV30	TRBJ1-2	.	TGTGCCTGGACAAGGGACAGGGGCTATGGCTACACCTTC	CAWTRDRGYGYTF
.	TRBV19	TRBJ1-1	.	TGTGCCAGTAGAGGGGGGAACACTGAAGCTTTCTTT	CASRGGNTEAFF
TRBD1	TRBV4-1	TRBJ2-7	.	TGCGCCAGCAGCCAAAAAGACAGGGTCTACGAGCAGTACTTC	CASSQKDRVYEQYF
TRBD2	TRBV5-1	TRBJ2-7	few	TGCGCCAGCAGCTTGGACACCGGGACTAGCGGGCAGGAGCAGTACTTC	CASSLDTGTSGQEQYF
.	TRBV27	TRBJ1-4	.	TGTGCCAGCACCATAGGGAGCGGCGGAAAACTGTTTTTT	CASTIGSGGKLFF
TRBD1	TRBV15	TRBJ1-2	few	TGTGCCACCGCAGCAGGGGGAATGTATGGCTACACCTTC	CATAAGGMYGYTF
TRBD2	TRBV5-6	TRBJ2-5	.	TGTGCCAGCAGCTTGGCCGGGGAGGGCAAGACCCAGTACTTC	CASSLAGEGKTQYF
TRBD2	TRBV19	TRBJ2-5	.	TGTGCCAGTAGTATACAGAGGCTAGCGGGGGAAGAGACCCAGTACTTC	CASSIQRLAGEETQYF
.	TRBV30	TRBJ2-5	.	TGTGCCTGGACCAGAAAAGTTCAGGAGACCCAGTACTTC	CAWTRKVQETQYF
.	TRBV25-1	TRBJ2-3	.	TGTGCCAGCAGTCTGCCGGGACAAGCGCAGTATTTT	CASSLPGQAQYF
.	TRBV12-3/TRBV12-4	TRBJ2-7	few	TGTGCCAGCAGTCTATACCCCTACGAGCAGTACTTC	CASSLYPYEQYF
TRBD1	TRBV19	TRBJ1-5	.	TGTGCCAGTAGTAGCCCCGGGACAGGGATGCGTAGCAATCAGCCCCAGCATTTT	CASSSPGTGMRSNQPQHF
.	TRBV5-1	TRBJ1-1	.	TGCGCCAGCAGGCAGGACCAGGGGTACACTGAAGCTTTCTTT	CASRQDQGYTEAFF
.	TRBV7-6	TRBJ2-2	.	TGTGCCAGCAGCTTACTTTCGGGTCAGGGCACCGGGGAGCTGTTTTTT	CASSLLSGQGTGELFF
.	TRBV6-1	TRBJ1-6	.	TGTGCCAGCAGTGAAGCGCCGGGGGTTTCACCCCTCCACTTT	CASSEAPGVSPLHF
TRBD1	TRBV30	TRBJ1-6	.	TGTGCCTGGAAAGAGAGACAGGGGGGGAATTCACCCCTCCACTTT	CAWKERQGGNSPLHF
TRBD1	TRBV3-1/TRBV3-2	TRBJ1-2	.	TGTGCCAGCAGCCTACAGGGGAGTGGCTACACCTTC	CASSLQGSGYTF
TRBD1	TRBV3-1/TRBV3-2	TRBJ1-2	.	TGTGCCAGCAGCCCCCTGGGACAGGGCTATGGCTACACCTTC	CASSPLGQGYGYTF
.	TRBV10-3	TRBJ1-1	.	TGTGCCATCAGTGACAGGGAGAACACTGAAGCTTTCTTT	CAISDRENTEAFF
.	TRBV4-1	TRBJ2-5	.	TGCGCCAGCAGCCAAGGTCCCTCCGTCCAAGAGACCCAGTACTTC	CASSQGPSVQETQYF
.	TRBV5-1	TRBJ2-5	.	TGCGCCAGCAGCCCCGGGACTCCGGGAGAGACCCAGTACTTC	CASSPGTPGETQYF
.	TRBV18	TRBJ1-1	.	TGTGCCAGCTCACCAGAAGTTCTCGGAGCTTTCTTT	CASSPEVLGAFF
.	TRBV27	TRBJ1-4	.	TGTGCCAGCAGTTCGGTCTCTCGGGAGGGCAGTGAAAAACTGTTTTTT	CASSSVSREGSEKLFF
.	TRBV6-6	TRBJ1-6	.	TGTGCCAGCAGTTCCAGGGCCAATTCACCCCTCCACTTT	CASSSRANSPLHF
.	TRBV2	TRBJ1-2	.	TGTGCCAGCAGTGAAGACAGGGAGTATGGCTACACCTTC	CASSEDREYGYTF
TRBD2	TRBV24-1	TRBJ2-2	.	TGTGCCACCAGTGCCTCGGGACTAGCAGCGAACACCGGGGAGCTGTTTTTT	CATSASGLAANTGELFF
.	TRBV2	TRBJ1-1	.	TGTGCCAGCACCGGTCTGAGGGCCGTGAGCACTGAAGCTTTCTTT	CASTGLRAVSTEAFF
.	TRBV7-3	TRBJ2-7	.	TGTGCCAGCAGCTTAGCTGGGCAAACCCACGAGCAGTACTTC	CASSLAGQTHEQYF
TRBD2	TRBV7-9	TRBJ2-3	.	TGTGCCAGCACCCAAACTAGCGGGGGGACAGATACGCAGTATTTT	CASTQTSGGTDTQYF
.	TRBV19	TRBJ1-2	.	TGTGCCAGTAGTCACTATCCCGGGACTGATCTCTATGGCTACACCTTC	CASSHYPGTDLYGYTF
.	TRBV19	TRBJ1-1	.	TGTGCCAGTAGTATAAACTTCTGGAGCGCTGAAGCTTTCTTT	CASSINFWSAEAFF
.	TRBV7-9	TRBJ1-3	.	TGTGCCACCCGGGACTCTGGAAACACCATATATTTT	CATRDSGNTIYF
TRBD1	TRBV7-2	TRBJ1-2	.	TGTGCCAGCAGCACAGGGGCCCAGTACACCTTC	CASSTGAQYTF
.	TRBV6-1	TRBJ1-2	few	TGTGCCAGCAGTGACAGGGCTTTTCATGGCTACACCTTC	CASSDRAFHGYTF
.	TRBV20-1	TRBJ2-1	.	TGCAGTGCCTTTTACAATGAGCAGTTCTTC	CSAFYNEQFF
.	TRBV10-2	TRBJ1-3	.	TGCGCCAGCAGACCGACAGGTCCAGGAAACACCATATATTTT	CASRPTGPGNTIYF
TRBD2	TRBV5-4	TRBJ2-1	few	TGTGCCAGCAGCTCTTTAAGCGGGGGGGTCCCAGGGGAGCAGTTCTTC	CASSSLSGGVPGEQFF
TRBD1	TRBV11-2	TRBJ2-7	.	TGTGCCAGCAGCTTAGTAGGGGGCACTAGAACCTACGAGCAGTACTTC	CASSLVGGTRTYEQYF
TRBD1	TRBV29-1	TRBJ1-2	.	TGCAGCGTGCGGACAGGGGAAGGCTACACCTTC	CSVRTGEGYTF
TRBD1	TRBV6-2/TRBV6-3	TRBJ2-2	once	TGTGCCAGCAGTTCCGGGACAGCGAACACCGGGGAGCTGTTTTTT	CASSSGTANTGELFF
.	TRBV10-3	TRBJ1-1	.	TGTGCCATCAGTCAGTCGGAGGCTGAAGCTTTCTTT	CAISQSEAEAFF
.	TRBV29-1	TRBJ1-5	many	TGCAGCGTTGTCGGGACTGAAATTCAGCATTTT	CSVVGTEIQHF
.	TRBV28	TRBJ2-7	.	TGTGCCAGCAACGCCGGTGTCTACGAGCAGTACTTC	CASNAGVYEQYF
.	TRBV30	TRBJ1-1	.	TGTGCCTGCGGGACTCCCACTGAAGCTTTCTTT	CACGTPTEAFF
TRBD1	TRBV29-1	TRBJ2-3	.	TGCAGCACGCCGGGACAGTCAGATACGCAGTATTTT	CSTPGQSDTQYF